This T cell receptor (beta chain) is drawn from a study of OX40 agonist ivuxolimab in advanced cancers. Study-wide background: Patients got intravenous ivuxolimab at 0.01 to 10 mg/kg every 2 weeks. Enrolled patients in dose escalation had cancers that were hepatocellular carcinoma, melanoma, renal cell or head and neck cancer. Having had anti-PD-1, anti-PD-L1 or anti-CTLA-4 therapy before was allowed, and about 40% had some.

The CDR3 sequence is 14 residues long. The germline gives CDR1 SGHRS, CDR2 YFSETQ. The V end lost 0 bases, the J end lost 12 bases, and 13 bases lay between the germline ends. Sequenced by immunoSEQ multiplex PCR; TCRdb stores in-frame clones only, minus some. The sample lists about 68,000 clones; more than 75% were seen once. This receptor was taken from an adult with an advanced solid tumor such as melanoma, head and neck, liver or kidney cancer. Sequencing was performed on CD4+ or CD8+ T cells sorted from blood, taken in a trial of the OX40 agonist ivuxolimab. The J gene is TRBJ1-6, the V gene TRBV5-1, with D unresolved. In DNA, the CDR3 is TGCGCCAGCAGCTTGGCGGAGGGAGTAGGACCCCTCCACTTT. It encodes CASSLAEGVGPLHF.